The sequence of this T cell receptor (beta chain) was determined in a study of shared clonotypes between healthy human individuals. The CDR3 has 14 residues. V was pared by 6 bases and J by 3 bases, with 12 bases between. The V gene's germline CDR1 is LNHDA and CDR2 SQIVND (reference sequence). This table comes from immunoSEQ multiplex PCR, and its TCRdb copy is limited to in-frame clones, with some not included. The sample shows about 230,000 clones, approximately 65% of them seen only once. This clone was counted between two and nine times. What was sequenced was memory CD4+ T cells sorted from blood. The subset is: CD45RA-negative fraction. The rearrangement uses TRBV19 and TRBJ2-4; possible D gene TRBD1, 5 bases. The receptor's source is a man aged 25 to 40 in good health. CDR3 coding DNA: TGTGCCAGTAGCCCGCAGGGCGGCAAAAACATTCAGTACTTC. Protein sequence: CASSPQGGKNIQYF.